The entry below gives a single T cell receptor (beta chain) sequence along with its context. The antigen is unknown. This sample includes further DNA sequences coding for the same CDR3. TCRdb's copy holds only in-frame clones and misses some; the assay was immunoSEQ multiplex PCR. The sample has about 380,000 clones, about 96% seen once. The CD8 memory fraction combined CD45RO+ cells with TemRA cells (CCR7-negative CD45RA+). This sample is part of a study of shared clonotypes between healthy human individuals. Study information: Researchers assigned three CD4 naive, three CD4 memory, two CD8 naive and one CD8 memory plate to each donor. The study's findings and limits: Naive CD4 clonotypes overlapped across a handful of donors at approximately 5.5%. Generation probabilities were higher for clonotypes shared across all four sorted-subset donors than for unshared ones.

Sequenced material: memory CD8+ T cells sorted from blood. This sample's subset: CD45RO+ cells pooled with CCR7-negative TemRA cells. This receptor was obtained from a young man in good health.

CDR3 nucleotides: TGTGCCAGCTCACCCGGACAGAAAGAGACCCAGTACTTC. Protein: CASSPGQKETQYF. The chain links TRBV18 to TRBJ2-5, with a tentative D call TRBD1 (6 bases). The CDR3 has 13 residues. The ends were cut back, 3 bases at V and 3 bases at J, with 8 bases in the middle. CDR1 and CDR2 (germline): KGHSH, LQKENI.